This passage covers 9 T cell receptor beta chains from one sample sequenced in a study of blood T cell repertoires in COVID-19 (TCRdb year 2020). Receptors were amplified or captured by the immunoSEQ multiplex PCR assay. TCRdb's version of the immuneACCESS table is confined to in-frame rearrangements and falls short of the full clone set. An unresolved V gene accounts for under half of the shortfall where checked; the remainder is of unknown origin. This sample holds fewer than 150,000 clones; more than 80% were observed only once. The top ten constitute 5% to 7.5% of the sample. The sample consisted of peripheral blood. These receptors were collected from a human donor in a cohort sampled during active COVID-19.

The V gene is TRBV7-9, the J gene TRBJ1-2, with no clear D. This CDR3 has 14 amino acids. Germline CDR1 is SEHNR and CDR2 is FQNEAQ (reference sequence). Trimming removed 4 bases from V and 7 bases from J, with 16 bases in between. The chain's CDR3 is CASSSGSHRGGYTF. In DNA form, the CDR3 reads TGTGCCAGCAGCTCCGGCTCTCATCGGGGTGGCTACACCTTC.

The chain is built from TRBV28 and TRBJ2-7, with 10 bases aligning to TRBD1. Trimming removed 2 bases from V and 7 bases from J; junction bases left unmatched: 8. Germline values: CDR1 MDHEN, CDR2 SYDVKM. The CDR3 is 15 residues long. CDR3 loop: CASSLVGQGVREQYF. CDR3 in DNA: TGTGCCAGCAGTTTAGTCGGACAGGGGGTCAGAGAGCAGTACTTC.

The chain employs TRBV7-6 and TRBJ2-2; 14 bases agree with TRBD2. V was clipped by 3 bases and J by 7 bases; unmatched bases: 7. This CDR3 spans 17 amino acids. The germline CDR1 and CDR2 sequences are SGHVS and FNYEAQ. The CDR3: CASSFPGLAGDDGELFF. The CDR3, as DNA: TGTGCCAGCAGCTTCCCGGGACTAGCGGGGGACGACGGGGAGCTGTTTTTT.

The chain has TRBV27 and TRBJ1-5; the D is unclear. Deletions cut 7 bases from V and 1 base from J, with 2 bases between. The CDR3 extends over 11 amino acids. Germline CDR1 reads MNHEY; CDR2 reads SMNVEV (reference sequence). This CDR3 is CASTSNQPQHF. The CDR3 coding sequence is TGTGCCAGCACGAGCAATCAGCCCCAGCATTTT.

The chain links TRBV2 to TRBJ1-2; TRBD1 is a possible D gene (6 bases). V lost 3 bases to trimming and J lost 1 base, with 18 bases between them. The CDR3 consists of 17 residues. In germline, CDR1 is SNHLY, CDR2 FYNNEI. The CDR3, as DNA: TGTGCCAGCAGTGACCCAAACGACAGGCAGTATAACTATGGCTACACCTTC. This sequence encodes CASSDPNDRQYNYGYTF.

The V call is TRBV28, the J call TRBJ1-4; tentative D call: TRBD1 (5 bases). V lost 4 bases, J lost 8 bases, and 17 bases lay in between. Germline-derived CDR1 and CDR2 are MDHEN and SYDVKM. This CDR3 has 15 residues. The CDR3 DNA is TGTGCCAGCAGTTCATTCCGGACCCCAGGGGAAAAACTGTTTTTT. It codes for CASSSFRTPGEKLFF.

The V call is TRBV5-4, the J call TRBJ2-5; 12 bases align to TRBD2. V dropped 3 bases and J dropped 5; count of bases not matched to a gene: 17. From germline, CDR1 is SGHNT and CDR2 YYREEE (reference sequence). This CDR3 contains 19 residues. The CDR3 DNA reads TGTGCCAGCAGCTCGCACCGTCGACTAGCGGGGGAAAGGGGCGAGACCCAGTACTTC. The encoded protein is CASSSHRRLAGERGETQYF.

The chain is built from TRBV12-3 or TRBV12-4 and TRBJ1-6; 9 bases align to TRBD1. This CDR3 is built from 13 residues. J gave up 9 bases and V 5 bases, and 2 bases lay outside the gene matches. CDR3: CASSRDRVSPLHF. In nucleotides, the CDR3 is TGTGCCAGCAGTCGGGACAGGGTTTCACCCCTCCACTTT.

This chain links TRBV7-8 with TRBJ2-7; D remains unclear. V lost 2 bases, J lost 0 bases, and 17 bases lay in between. Germline CDR1 and CDR2: SGHVS and FQNEAQ. This CDR3 comprises 17 residues. This CDR3 reads CASSLIQSSPLSYEQYF. The CDR3 nucleotides read TGTGCCAGCAGCTTAATACAGAGCTCCCCCCTCTCCTACGAGCAGTACTTC.